The clone carrying this TCR beta chain was picked up a small number of times. Its antigen remains unidentified. CDR3 size: 14 residues. V dropped 4 bases and J dropped 8; count of bases not matched to a gene: 9. The germline V gene encodes CDR1 ENHRY and CDR2 SYGVKD. These data are taken from a study of blood T cells in healthy people across ages. General study results and limits: Long-lived donors exceeded aged donors in naive CD4+ cells and diversity.

Next came a second PCR, run for about 7 to 12 cycles, which used a sample-barcoded 5' primer along with a J-beta primer mix. Each sample provided no less than 2.5 million CDR3-containing paired-end reads. TCRdb re-called the 5' RACE reads through MiXCR, storing one row per CDR3 protein. The data contain about 680,000 distinct CDR3 sequences, approximately 50% of them singletons. This chain links TRBV10-3 with TRBJ1-2, with TRBD1 matching 8 bases. The receptor's source is a woman aged 55-75 years in good health. Sequencing input: blood. CDR3 in DNA: TGTGCCATCAGTGCCCGACAGGGGCAATCGGGCTACACCTTC. Residues: CAISARQGQSGYTF.